This T cell receptor (beta chain) emerged from a study of T cell repertoires in cytomegalovirus infection (dated by TCRdb to the late 2010s). General notes on the study: Alongside well-studied HLA-B-restricted epitopes, the peptide stimulations were aimed at recently identified HLA-C-restricted CMV epitopes, whose presentation resists viral immunomodulation. Donor HLA type was relevant to the analysis, because carriage of CMV infection together with the matching HLA type was indicated by public TCR beta signatures. Overall results and qualifications from the work: In both this cohort and an independent cohort of a few hundred donors, the cumulative frequency of public TCR beta family members distinguished carriers of CMV infection plus the relevant HLA type. The ex vivo response was dominated by HLA-C-restricted CMV-specific TCR beta clonotypes, which also provided the single most frequent clonotype in two of eight donors.

Trimming costs V 1 base and J 1 base, and their ends lie 5 bases apart. Via the germline V gene, CDR1 is SGHTA and CDR2 FQGNSA. The CDR3 goes from the cysteine to the valine over 13 residues. CDR3 DNA is the only sequence kept; it has 39 bases, read in frame from the first base. The meaning of the sample's treatment or condition label: in vitro stimulation with specific CMV peptide epitopes to enrich CMV-specific T cells. This clonotype came up many times. Its antigen target is currently unknown. No per-base quality is available; no much larger clone lies one base away. Sequencing was performed on an Illumina HiSeq 1500. TCRdb handled the public reads itself, with Q25 trimming in fastp and clone calling in MiXCR, and kept productive beta chains. One record per CDR3 amino acid sequence lists the most common genes and DNA. The sample has about 830,000 distinct CDR3 sequences on record, about 33% of them singletons. Together, the top ten hold around an eighth of the sample.

This TCR came from a human donor in good health (CMV status not recorded). Some clones in this sample may be carry-over from other donors' samples. Source: cultured CD8+ T cells from PBMCs, taken from culture after CMV antigen stimulation. The chain was built from TRBV7-2 and TRBJ2-7; the D gene lacks a confident call. DNA sequence: TGTGCCAGCAGCTTAGGACATTCCTACGAGCAGTACGTC. The translation is CASSLGHSYEQYV.